This T cell receptor (beta chain) is from a study of OX40 agonist ivuxolimab in advanced cancers. With regard to the full study: The costimulatory receptor OX40 (CD134) was targeted by ivuxolimab, a fully human IgG2 agonistic monoclonal antibody. Intravenous ivuxolimab was administered to patients every 2 weeks at six dose levels: 0.01, 0.1, 0.3, 1.5, 3 and 10 mg/kg. Prior anti-PD-1, anti-PD-L1 or anti-CTLA-4 therapy was permitted, and about two fifths of dose-escalation patients had received checkpoint inhibitors. Three dose-escalation patients achieved partial responses, one with hepatocellular carcinoma and two with cutaneous melanoma. In the dose-escalation cohort, roughly 80% of patients were male, and the mean age was approximately 60 years, with a range of roughly 20 to 80. Peripheral TCRbeta sequencing aimed to test whether ivuxolimab altered TCR sequence diversity and caused clonal T-cell expansion. Of the roughly 53 patients in dose escalation, about 20 had hepatocellular carcinoma, some 15 had melanoma, 9 had renal cell carcinoma and 9 had head and neck cancer. The monotherapy dose-escalation portion (N ≈ 55 patients) of the phase I ivuxolimab trial is reported in the paper. Paper-wide results and their limitations: In the 0.1-3.0 mg/kg groups, partial responders were among the patients with the lowest normalized peripheral clonal expansion, particularly in CD8+ T cells. After ivuxolimab, more expanded clones were found on average in CD8+ T cells than in CD4+ T cells. Low levels of normalized T-cell clonal expansion were also seen in some nonresponding patients. Clonal expansion of both CD4+ and CD8+ blood T cells was observed from baseline to week 6 at doses 0.1 to 3.0 mg/kg. The antigen specificity of the clonally expanded peripheral T cells was not determined.

The germline V gene provides CDR1 SGHRS and CDR2 YFSETQ. From cysteine to phenylalanine, the CDR3 is 16 amino acids long. The only DNA kept is the CDR3, 48 bases in frame from the first base. The junction shows trimming of 0 bases on V and 3 bases on J, plus 10 bases between the germline ends. Genomic DNA was extracted from sorted cells for sequencing of the TCRbeta CDR3 region. TCRbeta CDR3 regions were sequenced using the immunoSEQ Assay. In TCRdb, the immuneACCESS table is reduced to in-frame sequences with V and J assigned. These tables do not hold every clone; where another copy was compared, an unresolved V gene accounts for under half, and the others remain unexplained. In this sample the table shows fewer than 85,000 clones, about 86% of which occur a single time. The ten largest make up roughly 2% of the sample. Points on this clone: Its antigen remains undetermined. No qualities accompany the bases; no much larger clone lies one base away.

Patients with a history of autoimmune disease or receiving systemic immunosuppression were excluded from the trial. Peripheral blood for TCR sequencing was drawn from every dose cohort at baseline, at cycle 4 day 1 and at cycle 7 day 1. The samples were drawn from a first-in-human, open-label, multicenter phase I dose-escalation trial of ivuxolimab. The trial enrolled adults with locally advanced or metastatic head and neck squamous cell, hepatocellular, melanoma or renal cell carcinoma. Before TCR sequencing, CD4+ T cells and CD8+ T cells were sorted from peripheral blood as separate populations. This sample comprised CD4+ or CD8+ T cells sorted from blood, obtained in a trial of the OX40 agonist ivuxolimab. The sequence came from an adult with an advanced solid tumor such as melanoma, head and neck, liver or kidney cancer. Recombination joined TRBV5-1 with TRBJ2-6, with no D gene named confidently. The nucleotide sequence reads as follows: TGCGCCAGCAGCTTGGATGGGCCGGGTGGGGCCAACGTCCTGACTTTC. It translates as CASSLDGPGGANVLTF.